These 15 T cell receptor beta chains share one sample of origin, sequenced in a study of cytomegalovirus exposure and HLA in healthy donors. The PCR was carried out with 60 Vbeta primers and 13 Jbeta primers. Measured with immunoSEQ multiplex PCR; TCRdb has only the in-frame clones, and not every one. The sample gives roughly 150,000 clones, about four fifths of which show up once; 4.5% to 6% is in the top ten. What was sequenced was PBMCs. The receptor set was obtained from a man aged 25-45 years in good health and CMV-seropositive.

The V and J genes are TRBV9 and TRBJ2-1, with 8 positions matching TRBD2. The CDR3 has 16 residues. J gave up 8 bases and V 0 bases, and 10 bases lay outside the gene matches. The germline V gene encodes CDR1 SGDLS and CDR2 YYNGEE. The CDR3 nucleotides read TGTGCCAGCAGCGTAGCGGATAGCGGGGAAATTGATGAGCAGTTCTTC. It specifies CASSVADSGEIDEQFF.

In nucleotides, the CDR3 is TGTGCCAGCACCGGACAGTCCTCCTACGAGCAGTACTTC. As protein: CASTGQSSYEQYF. V usage is TRBV6-1 and J usage is TRBJ2-7; TRBD1 is a possible D gene (6 bases). Germline V CDR1 and CDR2: MNHNS, SASEGT. The V end was cut by 7 bases, the J end by 0 bases, with 10 bases between. CDR3 length equals 13 residues.

The chain employs TRBV30 and TRBJ2-7; the D is unclear. In germline, CDR1 is GTSNPN, CDR2 SVGIG (reference sequence). This CDR3 comprises 11 residues. Trimming cost V 4 bases and J 6 bases, with 10 bases left between them. The CDR3: CAWTRSIEQYF. DNA for the CDR3: TGTGCCTGGACCCGGAGTATCGAGCAGTACTTC.

This clone showed up just once. The V and J genes are TRBV27 and TRBJ2-7; possible D gene TRBD2, 6 bases. V was cut by 3 bases and J by 2 bases, with 17 bases left in between. CDR1 and CDR2 from the germline V gene are MNHEY and SMNVEV (reference sequence). The CDR3 length is 16 residues. The CDR3: CASSLLAGKFPYEQYF. CDR3 coding DNA: TGTGCCAGCAGTTTGTTGGCGGGAAAGTTTCCCTACGAGCAGTACTTC.

The chain carries TRBV28 and TRBJ1-2; no firm D call. CDR3 length equals 12 residues. The germline gives CDR1 MDHEN, CDR2 SYDVKM. The ends were cut back, 3 bases at V and 1 base at J, with 3 bases in the middle. The CDR3 DNA reads as TGTGCCAGCAGTTTTCTTAACTATGGCTACACCTTC. Translated, it gives CASSFLNYGYTF.

CDR3 loop: CASSSSWTGRTEAFF. The CDR3 nucleotides read TGTGCCAGCAGTTCCTCATGGACAGGGCGGACTGAAGCTTTCTTT. The gene calls are TRBV28 and TRBJ1-1, with TRBD1 identical over 8 bases. CDR1 is MDHEN, CDR2 SYDVKM, per germline. The length of the CDR3 is 15 residues. The junction had 9 bases not matched to a gene; V was cut back by 4 bases and J by 5 bases. The whole variable domain, remainder taken from reference TRBV28 and TRBJ1-1, is DVKVTQSSRYLVKRTGEKVFLECVQDMDHENMFWYRQDPGLGLRLIYFSYDVKMKEKGDIPEGYSVSREKKERFSLILESASTNQTSMYLCASSSSWTGRTEAFFGQGTRLTVV.

The chain recombines TRBV5-1 with TRBJ1-2; no firm D call. The CDR3 contains 14 residues. Germline-derived CDR1 and CDR2 are SGHRS and YFSETQ. V was cut by 3 bases and J by 0 bases, with 9 bases left in between. CDR3 residues: CASSSGVTNYGYTF. The CDR3 DNA sequence: TGCGCCAGCAGCTCCGGAGTCACTAACTATGGCTACACCTTC.

The chain combines TRBV19 with TRBJ1-5; no clear D gene. This CDR3 is 12 amino acids long. Per the germline V gene, CDR1 is LNHDA and CDR2 is SQIVND (reference sequence). Trimming stripped 3 bases from V and 9 bases from J, with 9 bases between. This CDR3 reads CASSIKAGPQHF. The CDR3 DNA follows: TGTGCCAGTAGTATCAAGGCGGGGCCCCAGCATTTT.

The CDR3 sequence: CASGGKGFTQYF. The CDR3 DNA is TGTGCCAGTGGGGGGAAAGGATTCACGCAGTATTTT. V and J are TRBV28 and TRBJ2-3; D possibly corresponds to TRBD2 (6 bases). Trimming pared 9 bases from V and 9 bases from J, leaving 16 bases between. Germline-derived CDR1 and CDR2 are MDHEN and SYDVKM. There are 12 residues in the CDR3.

The genes are TRBV13 and TRBJ1-1; 7 positions match TRBD1. The germline V gene encodes CDR1 PRHDT and CDR2 FYEKMQ (reference sequence). The CDR3 extends over 14 amino acids. V was pared by 5 bases and J by 1 base, with 4 bases of the junction left unmatched. CDR3 DNA sequence: TGTGCCAGCAGCGATTCAGGGGGGAACACTGAAGCTTTCTTT. Protein: CASSDSGGNTEAFF. The full variable domain, its missing parts supplied by reference TRBV13 and TRBJ1-1, is AAGVIQSPRHLIKEKRETATLKCYPIPRHDTVYWYQQGPGQDPQFLISFYEKMQSDKGSIPDRFSAQQFSDYHSELNMSSLELGDSALYFCASSDSGGNTEAFFGQGTRLTVV.

The chain links TRBV14 to TRBJ2-7; D is perhaps TRBD2 (5 bases). In germline, CDR1 is SGHDN, CDR2 FVKESK. The ends were cut back, 4 bases at V and 2 bases at J, with 9 bases in the middle. There are 13 residues in the CDR3. The CDR3 is CASSLRGTYEQYF. CDR3 bases: TGTGCCAGCAGCCTCCGGGGAACCTACGAGCAGTACTTC.

The rearrangement joins TRBV7-8 to TRBJ2-2, with TRBD1 matching 9 bases. V lost 4 bases and J lost 4; bases outside the gene matches: 4. This CDR3 comprises 15 residues. Germline V gives CDR1 SGHVS, CDR2 FQNEAQ. The CDR3: CASSSRQGGTGELFF. The CDR3 DNA is TGTGCCAGCAGCTCTAGACAGGGGGGCACCGGGGAGCTGTTTTTT.

This chain links TRBV29-1 with TRBJ2-3; tentative D call: TRBD1 (6 bases). Trimming removed 0 bases from V and 2 bases from J, with 12 bases in between. This CDR3 has 15 amino acids. The germline gives CDR1 SQVTM, CDR2 ANQGSEA. The CDR3 sequence is CSVEDRDIFTDTQYF. In DNA, the CDR3 is TGCAGCGTTGAAGATCGGGACATCTTCACAGATACGCAGTATTTT.

This clone was recorded only once. The gene calls are TRBV4-3 and TRBJ2-5, with D hard to call. Trimming stripped 1 base from V and 4 bases from J, with 7 bases between. Germline V gene sequence: CDR1 LGHNA, CDR2 YSLEER. The CDR3 has 13 residues. The CDR3 DNA reads TGCGCCAGCAGCCAAGGCCCGAGAGAGACCCAGTACTTC. It translates to CASSQGPRETQYF.

This chain joins TRBV9 and TRBJ2-3; D remains unclear. V lost 3 bases to trimming and J lost 5 bases, with 16 bases between them. Germline V lookup: CDR1 SGDLS, CDR2 YYNGEE. The CDR3 covers 15 residues. Here the CDR3 reads CASSGSFGSRDTQYF. The CDR3 region has the DNA TGTGCCAGCAGCGGGAGCTTTGGAAGTCGAGATACGCAGTATTTT.